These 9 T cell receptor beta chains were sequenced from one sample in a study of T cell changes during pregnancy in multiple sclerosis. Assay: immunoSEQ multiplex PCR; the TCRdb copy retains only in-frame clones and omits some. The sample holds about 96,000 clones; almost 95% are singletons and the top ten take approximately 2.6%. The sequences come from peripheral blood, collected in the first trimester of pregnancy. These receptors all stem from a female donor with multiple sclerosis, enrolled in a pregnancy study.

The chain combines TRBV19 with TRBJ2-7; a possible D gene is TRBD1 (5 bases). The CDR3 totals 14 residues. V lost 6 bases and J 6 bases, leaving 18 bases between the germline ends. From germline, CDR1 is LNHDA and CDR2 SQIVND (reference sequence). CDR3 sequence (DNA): TGTGCCAGTAGCCAGGTTGGAAGGGGTTCCGAGCAGTACTTC. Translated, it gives CASSQVGRGSEQYF.

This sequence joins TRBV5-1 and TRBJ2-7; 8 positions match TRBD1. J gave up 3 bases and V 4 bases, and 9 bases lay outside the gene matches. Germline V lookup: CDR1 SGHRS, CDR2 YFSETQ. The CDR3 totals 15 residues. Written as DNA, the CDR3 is TGCGCCAGCAGCCCCTTGCAGGGACAGGTCTACGAGCAGTACTTC. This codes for CASSPLQGQVYEQYF.

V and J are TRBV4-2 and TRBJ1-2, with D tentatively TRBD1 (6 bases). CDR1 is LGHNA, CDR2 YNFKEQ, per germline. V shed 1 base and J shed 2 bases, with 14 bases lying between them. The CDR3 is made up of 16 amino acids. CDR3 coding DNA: TGTGCCAGCAGCCAAGGAACGACAGGCGGGAACTATGGCTACACCTTC. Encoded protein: CASSQGTTGGNYGYTF.

The CDR3 nucleotides are TGTGCCAGTAGACCGGCGGACAGGATGACTGAAGCTTTCTTT. As protein: CASRPADRMTEAFF. The chain joins TRBV19 to TRBJ1-1, with 7 bases that match TRBD1. V lost 6 bases to trimming and J lost 5 bases; unmatched junction nucleotides: 9. CDR1 is LNHDA, CDR2 SQIVND, per germline (reference sequence). The CDR3 consists of 14 residues. Filled out from reference TRBV19 and TRBJ1-1, the complete variable domain reads DGGITQSPKYLFRKEGQNVTLSCEQNLNHDAMYWYRQDPGQGLRLIYYSQIVNDFQKGDIAEGYSVSREKKESFPLTVTSAQKNPTAFYLCASRPADRMTEAFFGQGTRLTVV.

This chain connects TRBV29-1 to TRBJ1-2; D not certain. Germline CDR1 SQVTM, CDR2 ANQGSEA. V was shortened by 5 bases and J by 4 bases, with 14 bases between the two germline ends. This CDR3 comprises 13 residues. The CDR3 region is CSVWERVFYGYTF. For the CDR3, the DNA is TGCAGCGTTTGGGAGAGGGTGTTCTATGGCTACACCTTC.

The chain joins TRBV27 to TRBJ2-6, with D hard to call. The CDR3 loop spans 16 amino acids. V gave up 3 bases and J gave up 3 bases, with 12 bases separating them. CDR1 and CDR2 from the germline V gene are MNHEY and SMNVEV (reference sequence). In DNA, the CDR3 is TGTGCCAGCAGTTTGTCCCCAGGCAGTGGGGCCAACGTCCTGACTTTC. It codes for CASSLSPGSGANVLTF.

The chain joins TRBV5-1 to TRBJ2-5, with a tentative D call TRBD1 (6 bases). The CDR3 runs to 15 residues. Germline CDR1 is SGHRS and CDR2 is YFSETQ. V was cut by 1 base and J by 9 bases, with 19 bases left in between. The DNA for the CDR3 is TGCGCCAGCAGCTTGCCTTCGGACAGCCAACGGTCCCAGTACTTC. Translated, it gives CASSLPSDSQRSQYF.

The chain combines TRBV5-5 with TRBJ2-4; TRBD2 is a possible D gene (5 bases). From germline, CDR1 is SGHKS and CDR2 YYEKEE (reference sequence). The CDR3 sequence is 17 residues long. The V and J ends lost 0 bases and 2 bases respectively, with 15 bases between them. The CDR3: CASSLAEAGSTKNIQYF. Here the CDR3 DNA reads TGTGCCAGCAGCTTGGCGGAGGCAGGCTCTACCAAAAACATTCAGTACTTC.

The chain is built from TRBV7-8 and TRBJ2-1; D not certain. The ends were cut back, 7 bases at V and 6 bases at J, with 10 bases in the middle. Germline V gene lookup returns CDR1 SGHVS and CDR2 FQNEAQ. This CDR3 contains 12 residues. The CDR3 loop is CASTSSGNEQFF. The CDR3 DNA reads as TGTGCCAGCACCAGTTCAGGCAATGAGCAGTTCTTC.